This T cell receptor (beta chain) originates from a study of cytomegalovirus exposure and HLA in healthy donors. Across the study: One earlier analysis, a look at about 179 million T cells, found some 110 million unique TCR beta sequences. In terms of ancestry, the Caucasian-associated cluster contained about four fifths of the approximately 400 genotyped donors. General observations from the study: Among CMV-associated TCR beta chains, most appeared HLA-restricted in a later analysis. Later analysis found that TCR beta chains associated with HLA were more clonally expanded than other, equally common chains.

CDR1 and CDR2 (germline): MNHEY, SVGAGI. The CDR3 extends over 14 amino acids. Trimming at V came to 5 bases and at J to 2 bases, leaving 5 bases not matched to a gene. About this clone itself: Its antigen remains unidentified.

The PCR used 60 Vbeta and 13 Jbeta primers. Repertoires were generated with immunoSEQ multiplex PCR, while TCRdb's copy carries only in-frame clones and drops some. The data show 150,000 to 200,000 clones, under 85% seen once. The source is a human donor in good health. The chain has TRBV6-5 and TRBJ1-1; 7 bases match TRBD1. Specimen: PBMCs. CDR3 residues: CASSLGQRNTEAFF. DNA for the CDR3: TGTGCCAGCAGTCTGGGACAGCGCAACACTGAAGCTTTCTTT.